This T cell receptor (beta chain) was sequenced during a study of cytomegalovirus exposure and HLA in healthy donors. At the level of the study: A subsequent analysis stated that the 95 to 150 validation repertoires were run on the same platform as the roughly 620 first-cohort repertoires.

Assay used: immunoSEQ multiplex PCR; TCRdb lists only in-frame clones, some missing. Here the sample spans about 160,000 clones, about 82% being singletons. V was pared by 5 bases and J by 1 base, with 4 bases of the junction left unmatched. This CDR3 comprises 15 residues. Germline values: CDR1 LNHDA, CDR2 SQIVND (reference sequence). General study results and limits: A list of 164 TCR beta chains associated with cytomegalovirus was given.

Points on this clone: Its cognate antigen is unknown.

The TCR was taken from a man aged 25 to 45 in good health and CMV-seropositive. The chain couples TRBV19 to TRBJ2-4; 8 bases agree with TRBD1. The specimen was PBMCs. CDR3 nucleotides: TGTGCCAGTAGTGTTCAGGGGGCCGCCAAAAACATTCAGTACTTC. Residues: CASSVQGAAKNIQYF. Drawing the rest from reference TRBV19 and TRBJ2-4, the complete variable domain is DGGITQSPKYLFRKEGQNVTLSCEQNLNHDAMYWYRQDPGQGLRLIYYSQIVNDFQKGDIAEGYSVSREKKESFPLTVTSAQKNPTAFYLCASSVQGAAKNIQYFGAGTRLSVL.